This T cell receptor (beta chain) appears in the sequencing data of a study of siplizumab effects on memory and regulatory T cells. Study outcomes and limitations: With siplizumab, cumulative frequency of CD4+ memory-derived alloreactive sequences dropped significantly.

The CDR3 is made up of 12 amino acids. Per the germline V gene, CDR1 is SNHLY and CDR2 is FYNNEI. Trimming took off 2 bases at V and 4 bases at J, with 5 bases between the two ends. Repertoires were generated with immunoSEQ multiplex PCR, while TCRdb's copy carries only in-frame clones and drops some. The table shows 87,000 or so clones, with approximately 95% occurring only once. This clone was found once. Its antigen is as yet unknown. The rearrangement links TRBV2 to TRBJ1-2, with D hard to call. The sequence was obtained from a human donor in good health. Sequenced input: non-Treg CD4+ T cells sorted from blood. CDR3 protein: CASSENTYGYTF. In DNA, the CDR3 is TGTGCCAGCAGTGAAAACACCTATGGCTACACCTTC.